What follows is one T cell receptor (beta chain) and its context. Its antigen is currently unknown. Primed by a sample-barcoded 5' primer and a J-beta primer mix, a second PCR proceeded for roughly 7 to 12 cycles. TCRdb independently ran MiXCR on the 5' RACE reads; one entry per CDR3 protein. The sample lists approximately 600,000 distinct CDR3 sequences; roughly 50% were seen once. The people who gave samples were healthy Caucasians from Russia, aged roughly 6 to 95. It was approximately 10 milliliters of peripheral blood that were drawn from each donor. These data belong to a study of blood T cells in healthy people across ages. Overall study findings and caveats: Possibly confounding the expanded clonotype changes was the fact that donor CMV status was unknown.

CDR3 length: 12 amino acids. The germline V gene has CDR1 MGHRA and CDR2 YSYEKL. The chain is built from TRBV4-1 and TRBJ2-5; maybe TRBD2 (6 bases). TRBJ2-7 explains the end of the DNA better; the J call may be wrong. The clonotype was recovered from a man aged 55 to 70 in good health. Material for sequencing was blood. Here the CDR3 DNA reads TGCGCCAGCAGCGACGGGACTCACGAGCAGTACTTC. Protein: CASSDGTHEQYF.